These 7 T cell receptor beta chains came from one sample sequenced in a study of T cells after yellow fever vaccination. Using its own MiXCR run on the 5' RACE reads, TCRdb lists one record per CDR3 protein. The table includes some 160,000 distinct CDR3 sequences, around 9.7% detected once. The specimen comprised CD8+ T cells sorted from PBMCs, sampled 45 days after the yellow fever booster vaccination. Receptors originate from a man aged 18 to 30 who received the YFV17D yellow fever vaccine.

This clonotype was recorded many times. V is TRBV20-1 and J is TRBJ1-2; 7 nucleotides match TRBD1. The CDR3 covers 12 residues. With 5 bases clipped from V and 8 bases from J, the junction kept 8 bases outside the gene matches. Germline-derived CDR1 and CDR2 are DFQATT and SNEGSKA (reference sequence). CDR3 in DNA: TGCAGTGCTCCCTACGACAGGGACGGCTACACCTTC. Amino acids: CSAPYDRDGYTF.

The V and J genes are TRBV3-1 and TRBJ2-2; D unclear. The CDR3 is 13 amino acids. The germline CDR1 and CDR2 sequences are LGHDT and YNNKEL (reference sequence). Trimming removed 4 bases from V and 6 bases from J, with 9 bases in between. The CDR3 region is CASSPGEAGELFF. The DNA of the CDR3 is TGTGCCAGCAGCCCAGGAGAGGCCGGGGAGCTGTTTTTT.

The chain links TRBV29-1 to TRBJ1-1; D unclear. Germline V lookup: CDR1 SQVTM, CDR2 ANQGSEA. This CDR3 has 11 amino acids. V was shortened by 4 bases and J by 8 bases, with 11 bases between the two germline ends. This CDR3 reads CSVVDLGEAFF. Written as DNA, the CDR3 is TGCAGCGTTGTGGACCTCGGAGAAGCTTTCTTT.

The V and J genes are TRBV7-2 and TRBJ2-3; 8 bases line up with TRBD2. Germline V CDR1 and CDR2: SGHTA, FQGNSA. The CDR3 loop spans 15 amino acids. The J segment lost 5 bases and the V segment lost 1 base, leaving 5 bases of the junction unmatched. CDR3 DNA sequence: TGTGCCAGCAGCTTAGGGCGGGGGGTCGTAGATACGCAGTATTTT. Translation: CASSLGRGVVDTQYF.

A few counts support this clonotype. The chain combines TRBV7-3 with TRBJ2-1; D perhaps matches TRBD2 (5 bases). Between the trimmed V and J ends, which lost 1 base and 4 bases, there was a span of 20 bases. Germline CDR1 is SGHTA and CDR2 is FQGTGA. The CDR3 runs to 18 residues. In nucleotides, the CDR3 is TGTGCCAGCAGCTTAAGCGTAGGTACGGGGTTCCCGTACAATGAGCAGTTCTTC. This translates into CASSLSVGTGFPYNEQFF.

This clonotype was observed a handful of times. The chain combines TRBV19 with TRBJ2-7, with 8 bases lining up with TRBD1. Germline values: CDR1 LNHDA, CDR2 SQIVND (reference sequence). There are 14 residues in the CDR3. V lost 5 bases to trimming and J lost 2 bases; unmatched junction nucleotides: 5. CDR3 residues: CASSRTGSAYEQYV. The CDR3 DNA reads as TGTGCCAGTAGTCGGACAGGGTCTGCCTACGAGCAGTACGTC.

This clonotype was detected only a few times. The chain combines TRBV6-2 or TRBV6-3 with TRBJ2-3; D remains ambiguous. The V gene lost 0 bases and the J gene lost 0 bases, with 7 bases spanning the gap. This CDR3 comprises 15 residues. Germline loops: CDR1 MNHEY, CDR2 SVGEGT. The CDR3 nucleotides are TGTGCCAGCAGTTACTCCGGGCGGAGCACAGATACGCAGTATTTT. Its protein product is CASSYSGRSTDTQYF.